This T cell receptor beta chain stems from a study of OX40 agonist ivuxolimab in advanced cancers. A note on the overall study: Ivuxolimab, which targeted the costimulatory receptor OX40 (CD134), was an agonistic, fully human IgG2 monoclonal antibody. In the dose-escalation cohort, 75% to 90% of patients were male, and the mean age was approximately 60 years with a range of about 20 to 80. Intravenous ivuxolimab was administered to patients every 2 weeks at six dose levels: 0.01, 0.1, 0.3, 1.5, 3 and 10 mg/kg. Among the roughly 52 dose-escalation patients, some 20 had hepatocellular carcinoma, roughly 15 melanoma, 9 renal cell carcinoma and 9 head and neck cancer. Peripheral TCRbeta sequencing was intended to test whether TCR sequence diversity was altered and clonal T-cell expansion was caused by ivuxolimab. Patients were allowed to have had prior anti-PD-1, anti-PD-L1 or anti-CTLA-4 therapy, and 30% to 40% of the dose-escalation patients had previously received checkpoint inhibitors. The monotherapy dose-escalation portion (N of about 50 patients) of the phase I ivuxolimab trial is reported in the paper. Partial responses were achieved by three dose-escalation patients, of whom one had hepatocellular carcinoma and two had cutaneous melanoma. General conclusions and limits of the study: Low levels of normalized T-cell clonal expansion were also seen in some nonresponding patients. The antigen specificity of the peripheral T cells that underwent clonal expansion was not determined. At doses of 0.1 to 3.0 mg/kg, clonal expansion of both CD4+ and CD8+ blood T cells was observed from baseline to week 6. Partial responders in the 0.1-3.0 mg/kg groups had among the lowest normalized peripheral clonal expansion, especially among CD8+ T cells. After ivuxolimab, expanded clones were on average more numerous among CD8+ T cells than among CD4+ T cells.

To sequence the TCRbeta CDR3 region, genomic DNA was isolated from the sorted cells. The immunoSEQ Assay was used for sequencing of TCRbeta CDR3 regions. This is the immuneACCESS table as TCRdb keeps it, with only in-frame sequences that have V and J called. A part of the clones is gone; compared with another copy, unresolved V genes explain less than half, and the rest is unexplained. The sample contains nearly 60,000 clones, over 70% of them found a single time. Around 3.2% of the sample is taken by the ten largest. The trial excluded patients who had a history of autoimmune disease or were on systemic immunosuppression. Peripheral blood for TCR sequencing was collected from all dose cohorts at baseline, on cycle 4 day 1, and on cycle 7 day 1. Samples were obtained from an open-label, multicenter, first-in-human phase I dose-escalation trial of ivuxolimab. Adults with locally advanced or metastatic head and neck squamous cell, hepatocellular, melanoma or renal cell carcinoma were enrolled in the trial. Before TCR sequencing, CD4+ T cells and CD8+ T cells were sorted from peripheral blood as separate populations.

Regarding this clone: No cognate antigen has been identified for it. No base quality information exists; no much larger clone differs at one position.

V gives up 6 bases and J gives up 8 bases, and the segment between their germline ends measures 10 bases. The CDR3 spans 12 residues, from the cysteine through the phenylalanine. The CDR3 DNA has 36 bases and is translated from base 1. For CDR1 and CDR2, the germline V gene (reference sequence) lists MNHNY and SVGAGI. The material sequenced was CD4+ or CD8+ T cells sorted from blood, taken in a trial of the OX40 agonist ivuxolimab. This sequence originates from an adult with an advanced solid tumor such as melanoma, head and neck, liver or kidney cancer. This sequence uses TRBV6-6 and TRBJ1-4; a tentative D match to TRBD1 spans 5 bases. The CDR3 protein: CASSLGVEKLFF. At the DNA level, the sequence is TGTGCCAGCAGCCTAGGGGTGGAAAAACTGTTTTTT.